The clone carrying this T cell receptor (beta chain) has at least ten counts. The sample belongs to a study of HIV-infected patients and healthy controls. MiXCR was run by TCRdb on the 5' RACE reads, yielding one entry per CDR3 protein. The sample yields tens of thousands of distinct CDR3 sequences, roughly 21% seen once. The CDR3 runs 14 residues. The germline CDR1 and CDR2 sequences are MGHDK and SYGVNS. Deletions cut 5 bases from V and 0 bases from J, with 8 bases between. The source is a human donor in good health. This chain connects TRBV25-1 to TRBJ2-1; D unresolved. Sequenced input: CD4+ T cells from blood. The CDR3: CASSTYSSYNEQFF. CDR3 coding DNA: TGTGCCAGCAGTACGTACAGCTCCTACAATGAGCAGTTCTTC.